These T cell receptor beta chains were read from a single sample in a study of shared clonotypes between healthy human individuals. The method was immunoSEQ multiplex PCR; TCRdb's version includes in-frame clones alone and lacks a portion of them. The sample holds more than 850,000 clones, 75% to 85% seen once. Sample: memory CD4+ T cells from PBMCs. The receptors were sampled from a man aged 18 to 30 in good health. Some clones in this sample may be carry-over from other donors' samples. CDR3s include the opening cysteine and the closing phenylalanine or tryptophan. D genes are given only for firm matches. Only part of the rows carry a size: once, few, many, or a class if the clone is expanded.

CDR3: CASSISRGGYGYTF; DNA: TGTGCCAGTAGTATAAGCAGGGGGGGCTATGGCTACACCTTC; size: once; length: 14; D: TRBD1; V: TRBV19; J: TRBJ1-2
CDR3: CAISSGREVPTDTQYF; DNA: TGTGCCATCAGCTCGGGACGGGAGGTACCCACAGATACGCAGTATTTT; size: few; length: 16; D: TRBD2; V: TRBV10-3; J: TRBJ2-3
CDR3: CASSKEGGHTTTFYEQYF; DNA: TGTGCCAGCAGCAAAGAGGGAGGCCACACAACCACTTTCTACGAGCAGTACTTC; size: -; length: 18; D: -; V: TRBV21-1; J: TRBJ2-7
CDR3: CSAARNEQFF; DNA: TGCAGTGCGGCACGCAATGAGCAGTTCTTC; size: -; length: 10; D: -; V: TRBV20-1; J: TRBJ2-1
CDR3: CASSSQVGGEQYF; DNA: TGTGCCAGCAGCTCCCAGGTCGGTGGCGAGCAGTACTTC; size: -; length: 13; D: -; V: TRBV7-8; J: TRBJ2-7
CDR3: CASSTPAGGSTDTQYF; DNA: TGTGCCAGCAGTACCCCAGCGGGAGGGAGCACAGATACGCAGTATTTT; size: -; length: 16; D: TRBD2; V: TRBV5-4; J: TRBJ2-3
CDR3: CASSLVPGTGELFF; DNA: TGTGCCAGCAGCTTAGTCCCGGGAACCGGGGAGCTGTTTTTT; size: -; length: 14; D: -; V: TRBV7-2; J: TRBJ2-2
CDR3: CASSPTGYGYTF; DNA: TGTGCCAGCAGCCCGACAGGGTATGGCTACACCTTC; size: -; length: 12; D: TRBD1; V: TRBV5-4; J: TRBJ1-2
CDR3: CASSAPDGGQETQYF; DNA: TGTGCCAGCAGCGCCCCAGATGGGGGGCAAGAGACCCAGTACTTC; size: -; length: 15; D: -; V: TRBV9; J: TRBJ2-5
CDR3: CASSLVSPYEQYF; DNA: TGCGCCAGCAGCTTGGTATCCCCCTACGAGCAGTACTTC; size: -; length: 13; D: -; V: TRBV5-1; J: TRBJ2-7
CDR3: CAIHKGEGYGYTF; DNA: TGTGCCATCCACAAAGGAGAAGGCTATGGCTACACCTTC; size: once; length: 13; D: -; V: TRBV10-3; J: TRBJ1-2
CDR3: CASTTGDFRTDTQYF; DNA: TGTGCCAGCACAACTGGAGACTTTCGCACAGATACGCAGTATTTT; size: -; length: 15; D: -; V: TRBV7-9; J: TRBJ2-3
CDR3: CASSLPGTGGHEQYF; DNA: TGCGCCAGCAGCCTCCCCGGGACAGGAGGTCACGAGCAGTACTTC; size: -; length: 15; D: TRBD1; V: TRBV5-1; J: TRBJ2-7
CDR3: CASSPGGRYNEQFF; DNA: TGTGCCAGCAGCCCTGGTGGCAGATACAATGAGCAGTTCTTC; size: -; length: 14; D: -; V: TRBV7-2; J: TRBJ2-1
CDR3: CASSLGGPGEAHEQYF; DNA: TGTGCCAGCAGCTTGGGTGGGCCAGGGGAGGCCCACGAGCAGTACTTC; size: -; length: 16; D: -; V: TRBV5-4; J: TRBJ2-7
CDR3: CASRPVNTEAFF; DNA: TGTGCCAGCCGACCAGTAAACACTGAAGCTTTCTTT; size: -; length: 12; D: -; V: TRBV28; J: TRBJ1-1
CDR3: CSVETQAF; DNA: TGCAGCGTTGAGACACAAGCCTTC; size: few; length: 8; D: -; V: TRBV29-1; J: TRBJ1-2
CDR3: CASRDRVNTEAFF; DNA: TGTGCCAGCAGGGACAGGGTAAACACTGAAGCTTTCTTT; size: once; length: 13; D: TRBD1; V: TRBV6-5; J: TRBJ1-1
CDR3: CASSRGAPNEQFF; DNA: TGTGCCAGCAGCCGAGGGGCCCCCAATGAGCAGTTCTTC; size: few; length: 13; D: -; V: TRBV11-3; J: TRBJ2-1
CDR3: CASTSAGVWPFF; DNA: TGTGCCAGCACCTCGGCGGGGGTATGGCCTTTCTTT; size: few; length: 12; D: -; V: TRBV2; J: TRBJ1-1
CDR3: CASREVVAQPQHF; DNA: TGTGCCAGCAGGGAGGTCGTCGCTCAGCCCCAGCATTTT; size: few; length: 13; D: -; V: TRBV2; J: TRBJ1-5
CDR3: CASSLNLYGYTF; DNA: TGTGCCAGCAGCTTGAATCTCTATGGCTACACCTTC; size: -; length: 12; D: -; V: TRBV28; J: TRBJ1-2
CDR3: CASSQDPYRDYKETQYF; DNA: TGTGCCAGCAGTCAGGACCCCTACCGGGACTATAAAGAGACCCAGTACTTC; size: -; length: 17; D: TRBD2; V: TRBV5-4; J: TRBJ2-5
CDR3: CASSLGAGGANQPQHF; DNA: TGTGCCAGCAGCTTAGGGGCAGGGGGCGCCAATCAGCCCCAGCATTTT; size: -; length: 16; D: TRBD1; V: TRBV7-9; J: TRBJ1-5
CDR3: CASSTDPGGTEAFF; DNA: TGTGCCAGCAGCACGGACCCCGGTGGGACTGAAGCTTTCTTT; size: -; length: 14; D: -; V: TRBV9; J: TRBJ1-1
CDR3: CASSPLGEREGSYEQYF; DNA: TGTGCCAGCAGCCCCCTTGGAGAGCGGGAGGGCTCCTACGAGCAGTACTTC; size: -; length: 17; D: TRBD2; V: TRBV28; J: TRBJ2-7
CDR3: CASRISGFSGSAHEQFF; DNA: TGCGCCAGCAGGATATCAGGGTTTAGCGGGAGTGCCCATGAGCAGTTCTTC; size: -; length: 17; D: TRBD2; V: TRBV4-1; J: TRBJ2-1
CDR3: CSVEDGGNQPQHF; DNA: TGCAGCGTTGAAGACGGCGGAAATCAGCCCCAGCATTTT; size: -; length: 13; D: -; V: TRBV29-1; J: TRBJ1-5
CDR3: CASSLSPTWGYEQYF; DNA: TGTGCCAGCAGTTTATCGCCCACCTGGGGCTACGAGCAGTACTTC; size: few; length: 15; D: -; V: TRBV27; J: TRBJ2-7
CDR3: CASSLVMGTGVYEQYF; DNA: TGTGCCAGCAGCTTAGTCATGGGGACAGGGGTCTACGAGCAGTACTTC; size: many; length: 16; D: TRBD1; V: TRBV11-2; J: TRBJ2-7
CDR3: CASETFSGEQYF; DNA: TGTGCCAGCGAGACTTTCTCTGGCGAGCAGTACTTC; size: many; length: 12; D: -; V: TRBV5-8; J: TRBJ2-7
CDR3: CSVDGQGRILNTEAFF; DNA: TGCAGCGTTGACGGACAGGGGAGAATCTTGAACACTGAAGCTTTCTTT; size: -; length: 16; D: TRBD1; V: TRBV29-1; J: TRBJ1-1
CDR3: CASSPGGGRGYNEQFF; DNA: TGTGCCAGCAGCCCCGGGGGAGGCCGGGGTTACAATGAGCAGTTCTTC; size: -; length: 16; D: -; V: TRBV5-4; J: TRBJ2-1
CDR3: CATSRGGSVDTEAFF; DNA: TGTGCCACCAGCAGGGGAGGGTCGGTTGACACTGAAGCTTTCTTT; size: -; length: 15; D: -; V: TRBV15; J: TRBJ1-1
CDR3: CASSLASRDRGYEQYF; DNA: TGTGCCAGCAGCTTAGCCTCCAGGGACAGGGGTTACGAGCAGTACTTC; size: -; length: 16; D: TRBD1; V: TRBV11-1; J: TRBJ2-7
CDR3: CASSQGQVATNEKLFF; DNA: TGTGCCAGCTCCCAGGGACAGGTCGCAACTAATGAAAAACTGTTTTTT; size: -; length: 16; D: TRBD1; V: TRBV18; J: TRBJ1-4
CDR3: CASSEGGGETQYF; DNA: TGTGCCAGCAGTGAAGGGGGAGGAGAGACCCAGTACTTC; size: -; length: 13; D: -; V: TRBV2; J: TRBJ2-5
CDR3: CASRPTRQGRGYQPQHF; DNA: TGTGCCAGCAGGCCGACCAGACAGGGTCGAGGCTATCAGCCCCAGCATTTT; size: -; length: 17; D: TRBD1; V: TRBV28; J: TRBJ1-5
CDR3: CASSGSGTRPADTQYF; DNA: TGTGCCAGCAGCGGATCCGGGACTAGACCCGCAGATACGCAGTATTTT; size: -; length: 16; D: TRBD2; V: TRBV5-6; J: TRBJ2-3
CDR3: CASSIAGGEETQYF; DNA: TGTGCCAGCAGTATAGCGGGGGGGGAAGAGACCCAGTACTTC; size: -; length: 14; D: TRBD2; V: TRBV2; J: TRBJ2-5
CDR3: CASSLLSPLPLGYTF; DNA: TGTGCCAGCAGTTTATTGAGTCCTCTGCCTCTTGGCTACACCTTC; size: -; length: 15; D: -; V: TRBV27; J: TRBJ1-2
CDR3: CASNRRGLGQGGNEQFF; DNA: TGTGCCAGCAACCGCCGAGGATTGGGACAGGGAGGCAATGAGCAGTTCTTC; size: few; length: 17; D: TRBD1; V: TRBV28; J: TRBJ2-1
CDR3: CASSAGLHTEAFF; DNA: TGTGCCAGCAGCGCCGGACTCCACACTGAAGCTTTCTTT; size: -; length: 13; D: -; V: TRBV5-8; J: TRBJ1-1
CDR3: CASSESSTPYEQYF; DNA: TGTGCCAGCAGTGAATCGTCCACCCCCTACGAGCAGTACTTC; size: -; length: 14; D: -; V: TRBV25-1; J: TRBJ2-7
CDR3: CASSPEDRGTEAFF; DNA: TGTGCCAGCAGCCCCGAGGACAGGGGCACTGAAGCTTTCTTT; size: -; length: 14; D: TRBD1; V: TRBV9; J: TRBJ1-1
CDR3: CASSLGHTRYGYTF; DNA: TGTGCCAGCAGTTTAGGACACACCCGTTATGGCTACACCTTC; size: -; length: 14; D: -; V: TRBV27; J: TRBJ1-2
CDR3: CASSQGGWPQHF; DNA: TGTGCCAGCAGCCAAGGAGGATGGCCCCAGCATTTT; size: once; length: 12; D: -; V: TRBV4-2; J: TRBJ1-5
CDR3: CASSPPGQGFSYEQYF; DNA: TGTGCCAGCAGTCCTCCGGGACAGGGTTTCTCCTACGAGCAGTACTTC; size: once; length: 16; D: TRBD1; V: TRBV28; J: TRBJ2-7
CDR3: CASSQPLAAPTDTQYF; DNA: TGTGCCAGCAGCCAACCGCTAGCGGCCCCCACAGATACGCAGTATTTT; size: -; length: 16; D: TRBD2; V: TRBV7-2; J: TRBJ2-3
CDR3: CASSTDRGKLFF; DNA: TGTGCCAGCAGCACGGACAGGGGAAAACTGTTTTTT; size: -; length: 12; D: TRBD1; V: TRBV5-4; J: TRBJ1-4
CDR3: CASSIRSGRADTGELFF; DNA: TGTGCCAGTAGTATCCGAAGCGGGAGGGCCGACACCGGGGAGCTGTTTTTT; size: -; length: 17; D: TRBD2; V: TRBV19; J: TRBJ2-2
CDR3: CASRRGGRLFF; DNA: TGTGCCAGCAGGCGGGGCGGCCGATTGTTTTTT; size: few; length: 11; D: -; V: TRBV28; J: TRBJ1-4
CDR3: CASSYPGGRLFF; DNA: TGTGCCAGCAGTTACCCGGGGGGAAGACTGTTTTTT; size: -; length: 12; D: -; V: TRBV6-5; J: TRBJ1-4
CDR3: CASSPLREDGYTF; DNA: TGTGCCAGCTCACCACTTCGGGAGGACGGCTACACCTTC; size: -; length: 13; D: -; V: TRBV18; J: TRBJ1-2
CDR3: CASHDMGNYGYTF; DNA: TGTGCTTCGCACGACATGGGTAACTATGGCTACACCTTC; size: -; length: 13; D: -; V: TRBV2; J: TRBJ1-2
CDR3: CASSARGHFQETQYF; DNA: TGTGCCAGCAGCGCACGCGGCCACTTCCAAGAGACCCAGTACTTC; size: -; length: 15; D: -; V: TRBV5-6; J: TRBJ2-5
CDR3: CASSLGGPMTTNEKLFF; DNA: TGCGCCAGCAGCTTGGGGGGACCGATGACAACTAATGAAAAACTGTTTTTT; size: -; length: 17; D: -; V: TRBV5-1; J: TRBJ1-4